The 15 T cell receptor beta chains listed next were all sequenced from one sample in a study of blood T cell repertoires in COVID-19. Sequencing was performed with immunoSEQ multiplex PCR; in TCRdb, only in-frame clones are kept and a portion is missing. Among about 200,000 clones listed, 86% were seen once. The specimen sequenced was peripheral blood. The receptors were gathered from an older woman with acute or convalescent COVID-19.

The DNA for the CDR3 is TGCGCCAGCAGCTTGCTCGGCACAGGGGGTGCTGAAGCTTTCTTT. The encoded protein is CASSLLGTGGAEAFF. This chain uses TRBV5-1 with TRBJ1-1; 8 positions agree with TRBD1. With V trimmed by 1 base and J by 6 bases, 8 bases remained unmatched. The CDR3 runs to 15 residues. In germline, CDR1 is SGHRS, CDR2 YFSETQ.

V and J are TRBV6-5 and TRBJ2-7; D gene ambiguous. The CDR3 consists of 15 residues. V gave up 6 bases and J gave up 3 bases, with 18 bases separating them. Germline V CDR1 and CDR2: MNHEY, SVGAGI. The CDR3 DNA is TGTGCCAGCAGATACAACTATGCGGCCGACTACGAGCAGTACTTC. Protein product: CASRYNYAADYEQYF.

V and J are TRBV5-1 and TRBJ2-4; 11 bases are a match to TRBD2. The CDR3 has 15 amino acids. The V gene end was trimmed by 4 bases and the J gene end by 6 bases; junction bases not matched to a gene: 6. Germline V gives CDR1 SGHRS, CDR2 YFSETQ. The DNA of the CDR3 is TGCGCCAGCAGCATAGGACTAGCGGGCGGAAACATTCAGTACTTC. Protein product: CASSIGLAGGNIQYF.

J is TRBJ1-3 and V is TRBV4-2; D remains unclear. V was shortened by 4 bases and J by 0 bases, with 10 bases between the two germline ends. The germline gives CDR1 LGHNA, CDR2 YNFKEQ. The CDR3 extends over 15 amino acids. CDR3 nucleotide sequence: TGTGCCAGCAGCCCGGCCAGCGTCTCTGGAAACACCATATATTTT. Translated, it gives CASSPASVSGNTIYF.

The J gene is TRBJ2-7, the V gene TRBV5-4; a possible D gene is TRBD1 (5 bases). The CDR3 length is 16 residues. In germline, CDR1 is SGHNT, CDR2 YYREEE (reference sequence). Trimming shortened V by 4 bases and J by 4 bases, and 21 bases separated the two germline ends. The DNA of the CDR3 is TGTGCCAGCAGCGGCCCAGAAGGGGTGGGCCCTTACGAGCAGTACTTC. This encodes CASSGPEGVGPYEQYF.

The chain joins TRBV6-6 to TRBJ1-5; weak D call: TRBD1 (6 bases). V lost 6 bases and J 1 base, leaving 16 bases between the germline ends. The germline V gene has CDR1 MNHNY and CDR2 SVGAGI (reference sequence). The CDR3 spans 16 residues. In nucleotides, the CDR3 is TGTGCCAGCAGGGTCCGGGGGGCAGGAAGCAATCAGCCCCAGCATTTT. The encoded protein is CASRVRGAGSNQPQHF.

V is TRBV19 and J is TRBJ1-6, with 8 bases that match TRBD1. The length of the CDR3 is 16 residues. The germline V gene encodes CDR1 LNHDA and CDR2 SQIVND (reference sequence). Trimming took 3 bases from V and 8 from J; bases not matched to a gene: 9. The CDR3 nucleotides are TGTGCCAGTAGTATTCAGGGGGCACAGGGGTATTCACCCCTCCACTTT. This gives the protein CASSIQGAQGYSPLHF.

V gene TRBV9 combines with J gene TRBJ1-2; D gene ambiguous. Looked up from germline, CDR1 is SGDLS and CDR2 is YYNGEE. V gave up 4 bases and J gave up 5 bases, with 12 bases separating them. This CDR3 is 13 amino acids long. Here the CDR3 reads CASSPTPGYGYTF. In nucleotides, the CDR3 is TGTGCCAGCAGCCCCACCCCGGGGTATGGCTACACCTTC.

The chain joins TRBV2 to TRBJ1-3; D is uncertain. The germline V and J ends were trimmed by 6 bases and 4 bases, with 16 bases remaining between them. The CDR3 has 15 amino acids. Germline V gene sequence: CDR1 SNHLY, CDR2 FYNNEI. Here the CDR3 reads CASRESTSRGNTIYF. For the CDR3, the DNA is TGTGCCAGCAGAGAGAGTACCTCGAGGGGAAACACCATATATTTT. The variable domain in full, with the rest retrieved from reference TRBV2 and TRBJ1-3, is EPEVTQTPSHQVTQMGQEVILRCVPISNHLYFYWYRQILGQKVEFLVSFYNNEISEKSEIFDDQFSVERPDGSNFTLKIRSTKLEDSAMYFCASRESTSRGNTIYFGEGSWLTVV.

The J gene is TRBJ1-6, the V gene TRBV2, with TRBD1 identical over 8 bases. Germline CDR1 reads SNHLY; CDR2 reads FYNNEI. The CDR3 is 14 amino acids. V trimming: 5 bases; J trimming: 10 bases; junction bases outside the gene matches: 7. CDR3 protein: CASSPRTGPSPLHF. CDR3 in DNA: TGTGCCAGCAGTCCAAGGACAGGGCCCTCACCCCTCCACTTT.

This rearrangement joins TRBV19 to TRBJ1-4; D is perhaps TRBD1 (6 bases). Per the germline V gene, CDR1 is LNHDA and CDR2 is SQIVND (reference sequence). The CDR3 contains 16 residues. Trimming shortened V by 4 bases and J by 4 bases, and 16 bases separated the two germline ends. Here the CDR3 DNA reads TGTGCCAGTAGTAGCCCAACCAGGGGAAATAATGAAAAACTGTTTTTT. This gives the protein CASSSPTRGNNEKLFF.

The chain recombines TRBV5-6 with TRBJ2-2; D is possibly TRBD2 (7 bases). Germline V gene data show CDR1 as SGHDT and CDR2 as YYEEEE. Trimming removed 3 bases from V and 4 bases from J, with 19 bases in between. The CDR3 is made up of 17 amino acids. As DNA, the CDR3 is TGTGCCAGCAGCTCCAGAGATATAGGGGGGGGCACCGGGGAGCTGTTTTTT. This sequence encodes CASSSRDIGGGTGELFF.

V is TRBV27 and J is TRBJ2-1, with 12 bases that match TRBD2. The ends lost 6 bases at V and 7 bases at J; junction bases unmatched: 4. Germline CDR1 is MNHEY and CDR2 is SMNVEV (reference sequence). The CDR3 has 14 amino acids. CDR3 sequence: CASSWTSGANEQFF. The CDR3 DNA follows: TGTGCCAGCAGCTGGACTAGCGGGGCGAATGAGCAGTTCTTC.

This clone was counted a few times. This chain connects TRBV7-2 to TRBJ2-7; 12 nucleotides align to TRBD2. The CDR3 is 16 residues long. CDR1 is SGHTA and CDR2 is FQGNSA in the germline V gene. V dropped 3 bases and J dropped 1; count of bases not matched to a gene: 4. The CDR3 nucleotides read TGTGCCAGCAGCTTCCTAGCGGGGGGGCCTTCCTACGAGCAGTACTTC. This translates into CASSFLAGGPSYEQYF.

The rearrangement joins TRBV5-4 to TRBJ2-3; 7 nucleotides agree with TRBD2. The CDR3 has 15 amino acids. V was pared by 4 bases and J by 8 bases, with 13 bases of the junction left unmatched. Germline values: CDR1 SGHNT, CDR2 YYREEE (reference sequence). The CDR3 spells CASSPGTPREGTQYF. DNA of the CDR3: TGTGCCAGCAGCCCCGGGACCCCCAGGGAGGGTACGCAGTATTTT.